Many counts were recorded for the clone carrying this TCR beta chain. Its antigen remains unidentified. TCRdb redid the calling of the RACE reads with MiXCR, one entry per CDR3 protein. Here the sample spans approximately 350,000 distinct CDR3 sequences, over 6% being singletons. The source of the sample is a study of human T cells and chemical hapten exposure. General study points: Against controls, expanded TCRs gave rise to significantly more large CDR3 similarity clusters.

This CDR3 is built from 12 residues. Germline V gene sequence: CDR1 ENHRY, CDR2 SYGVKD. V lost 7 bases to trimming and J lost 6 bases; unmatched junction nucleotides: 4. Time point given: patch test 2, 6 weeks after DPC sensitization. Treatment of the sample: therapeutic diphenylcyclopropenone sensitization with weekly scalp DPC. The sequence came from a woman aged 18-29 years with alopecia areata. Some clones in this sample may be carry-over from other donors' samples. The material was whole blood, obtained in connection with sensitization to the hapten diphenylcyclopropenone (DPC). V usage is TRBV10-3 and J usage is TRBJ1-1; 8 bases match TRBD1. CDR3 region: CAITGQGAEAFF. The DNA of the CDR3 is TGTGCCATCACCGGACAGGGCGCTGAAGCTTTCTTT.